Shown below are 9 T cell receptor beta chains from a single sample sequenced in a study of cytomegalovirus exposure and HLA in healthy donors. Primers included in the PCR were 60 Vbeta and 13 Jbeta primers. Sequencing was performed with immunoSEQ multiplex PCR; in TCRdb, only in-frame clones are kept and a portion is missing. Recorded for this sample: under 250,000 clones. Sequencing was done on a sample of PBMCs. The source is a girl aged 2 to 10 in good health and CMV-seropositive.

The rearrangement links TRBV7-2 to TRBJ1-5; 9 bases map to TRBD1. The CDR3 runs to 15 residues. The germline gives CDR1 SGHTA, CDR2 FQGNSA. V trimming: 5 bases; J trimming: 6 bases; junction bases outside the gene matches: 8. The CDR3 DNA reads TGTGCCAGCAGCAGAGAGGGACAGGGTCGTCAGCCCCAGCATTTT. Translating it yields CASSREGQGRQPQHF.

The rearrangement uses TRBV6-5 and TRBJ2-5; 8 bases align to TRBD1. Judging by the DNA end, TRBJ2-7 fits better; the J call may be wrong. This CDR3 spans 14 amino acids. Germline CDR1 MNHEY, CDR2 SVGAGI. Written as DNA, the CDR3 is TGTGCCAGCAGTCCCTCGACAGGGGCCTACGAGCAGTACTTC. Its translation: CASSPSTGAYEQYF.

The chain uses TRBV10-3 and TRBJ2-6; possibly TRBD2 for D (7 bases). This CDR3 region has 17 residues. The V end was cut by 6 bases, the J end by 1 base, with 16 bases between. CDR1 and CDR2 from the germline V gene are ENHRY and SYGVKD. This chain's CDR3 is CAISRKGGRSGANVLTF. The CDR3 DNA reads as TGTGCCATCAGCCGCAAGGGGGGGAGGTCTGGGGCCAACGTCCTGACTTTC.

The chain carries TRBV7-8 and TRBJ2-7; D is possibly TRBD1 (6 bases). Germline values: CDR1 SGHVS, CDR2 FQNEAQ. The V gene lost 5 bases and the J gene lost 0 bases, with 14 bases spanning the gap. This CDR3 region has 15 residues. Here the CDR3 reads CASSLDGQTSYEQYF. The DNA of the CDR3 is TGTGCCAGCAGCCTCGATGGACAGACCTCCTACGAGCAGTACTTC.

This sequence joins TRBV7-2 and TRBJ2-7; 11 nucleotides agree with TRBD2. V shed 3 bases, J shed 3 bases, and the junction held 7 bases outside the gene matches. The germline CDR1 and CDR2 sequences are SGHTA and FQGNSA. The CDR3 spans 16 residues. The CDR3 here is CASSLGPGTSGYEQYF. DNA for the CDR3: TGTGCCAGCAGCTTGGGCCCCGGGACTAGCGGCTACGAGCAGTACTTC.

The V and J genes are TRBV25-1 and TRBJ1-4; D uncertain. The CDR3 is made up of 16 amino acids. Per germline, CDR1 MGHDK and CDR2 SYGVNS. V lost 6 bases, J lost 2 bases, and 16 bases lay in between. The CDR3 DNA reads TGTGCCAGCAGCGAAACCCCTAGGTCGACTAATGAAAAACTGTTTTTT. Translating it yields CASSETPRSTNEKLFF.

The chain uses TRBV2 and TRBJ2-3, with D unresolved. The CDR3 sequence is 15 residues long. Germline CDR1 SNHLY, CDR2 FYNNEI. The V and J ends lost 3 bases and 0 bases respectively, with 10 bases between them. The CDR3 here is CASSEGLSSTDTQYF. In nucleotides, the CDR3 is TGTGCCAGCAGTGAGGGCTTGTCTAGCACAGATACGCAGTATTTT.

This chain joins TRBV5-1 and TRBJ2-1; TRBD2 matches 8 bases. Unmatched junction bases numbered 10, after V lost 4 bases and J lost 4 bases. Germline V gives CDR1 SGHRS, CDR2 YFSETQ. The CDR3 runs 16 residues. The CDR3 DNA follows: TGCGCCAGCAGCCCCCCTACTAGCGGAAATTACAATGAGCAGTTCTTC. Translation gives CASSPPTSGNYNEQFF.

The chain recombines TRBV4-2 with TRBJ2-5, with TRBD2 identical over 9 bases. The CDR3 covers 13 residues. The V gene end was trimmed by 1 base and the J gene end by 13 bases; junction bases not matched to a gene: 7. The V gene's germline CDR1 is LGHNA and CDR2 YNFKEQ. CDR3: CASSQGRERGAYF. CDR3 in DNA: TGTGCCAGCAGCCAAGGGAGAGAGCGGGGGGCGTACTTC.